This entry concerns a single T cell receptor beta chain. Generated by immunoSEQ multiplex PCR, the TCRdb table keeps only in-frame clones and is missing some. The sample includes about 27,000 clones, about 90% of them seen just once. The sample comes from a study of T cell responses to AZD1222 COVID-19 vaccine. V lost 4 bases, J lost 4 bases, and 12 bases stayed unmatched. The CDR3 consists of 16 residues. Germline V gene sequence: CDR1 SGDLS, CDR2 YYNGEE. The sample here was peripheral blood, taken 28 days after the second AZD1222 dose. This chain joins TRBV9 and TRBJ2-7; TRBD2 matches at 9 bases. The receptor was derived from an adult who received the AZD1222 COVID-19 vaccine. CDR3 nucleotide sequence: TGTGCCAGCAGCCCCGCCGGTTCTAGCGGGATATACGAGCAGTACTTC. It translates to CASSPAGSSGIYEQYF.